The rows below give T cell receptor beta chains drawn from one sample of a study of T-cell reconstitution after alpha-beta-depleted transplantation in children. One entry per CDR3 protein results from TCRdb running MiXCR on the PCR reads. The sample has roughly 120,000 distinct CDR3 sequences, around 23% seen once. The input for sequencing was PBMCs, mostly from graft donor cells, taken 180 days after TCRalphabeta/CD19-depleted stem cell transplant. These receptor sequences come from a male patient under 10 years old who had a stem cell transplant for chronic granulomatous disease, so the T cells may come from the graft donor. The CDR3 runs from the conserved cysteine through the conserved F or W. Each record gives: J gene, clone size, D gene, V gene, CDR3 length, CDR3 protein, CDR3 DNA. A D gene is named only where the DNA matches it firmly. The size entry is marked missing in some rows and otherwise reads once, few, many or a size class.

j_call: TRBJ2-3
clone_size: once
d_call: TRBD2
v_call: TRBV27
cdr3_length: 15
cdr3_aa: CASSLGIAGVDTQYF
cdr3_nt: TGTGCCAGCAGTTTAGGAATAGCGGGAGTAGATACGCAGTATTTT

j_call: TRBJ1-1
clone_size: many
d_call: .
v_call: TRBV20-1
cdr3_length: 15
cdr3_aa: CSARRDGARNTEAFF
cdr3_nt: TGCAGTGCTAGGAGGGACGGTGCAAGAAACACTGAAGCTTTCTTT

j_call: TRBJ2-1
clone_size: many
d_call: TRBD1
v_call: TRBV5-1
cdr3_length: 15
cdr3_aa: CASSLRTGGRNEQFF
cdr3_nt: TGCGCCAGCAGCCTGAGGACAGGGGGCAGGAATGAGCAGTTCTTC

j_call: TRBJ1-5
clone_size: few
d_call: .
v_call: TRBV10-3
cdr3_length: 12
cdr3_aa: CAISELGVPQHF
cdr3_nt: TGTGCCATCAGTGAGCTCGGGGTACCCCAGCATTTT

j_call: TRBJ2-7
clone_size: many
d_call: .
v_call: TRBV29-1
cdr3_length: 11
cdr3_aa: CSVDSGYEQYF
cdr3_nt: TGCAGCGTTGATTCTGGCTACGAGCAGTACTTC

j_call: TRBJ2-5
clone_size: .
d_call: TRBD1
v_call: TRBV20-1
cdr3_length: 13
cdr3_aa: CSATRTGTETQYF
cdr3_nt: TGCAGTGCTACAAGGACAGGGACGGAGACCCAGTACTTC

j_call: TRBJ2-7
clone_size: .
d_call: .
v_call: TRBV9
cdr3_length: 14
cdr3_aa: CASSVGPDSYEQYF
cdr3_nt: TGTGCCAGCAGCGTAGGGCCGGACTCCTACGAGCAGTACTTC

j_call: TRBJ1-4
clone_size: many
d_call: .
v_call: TRBV5-5
cdr3_length: 16
cdr3_aa: CASSRTGTPVNEKLFF
cdr3_nt: TGTGCCAGCAGCCGCACCGGGACGCCTGTTAATGAAAAACTGTTTTTT

j_call: TRBJ2-5
clone_size: .
d_call: .
v_call: TRBV29-1
cdr3_length: 14
cdr3_aa: CSVEDWGRGETQYF
cdr3_nt: TGCAGCGTTGAAGATTGGGGAAGGGGAGAGACCCAGTACTTC

j_call: TRBJ2-3
clone_size: .
d_call: TRBD2
v_call: TRBV10-1
cdr3_length: 13
cdr3_aa: CASSEPGGHVQYF
cdr3_nt: TGCGCCAGCAGTGAGCCGGGGGGGCACGTACAGTATTTT

j_call: TRBJ1-2
clone_size: many
d_call: TRBD1
v_call: TRBV12-3/TRBV12-4
cdr3_length: 14
cdr3_aa: CASTGTGRNYGYTF
cdr3_nt: TGTGCCAGCACTGGGACAGGGAGGAACTATGGCTACACCTTC

j_call: TRBJ2-1
clone_size: many
d_call: TRBD2
v_call: TRBV5-1
cdr3_length: 17
cdr3_aa: CASSLAMGTSGRDEQFF
cdr3_nt: TGCGCCAGCAGCCTCGCCATGGGGACTAGCGGGAGGGATGAGCAGTTCTTC

j_call: TRBJ2-1
clone_size: .
d_call: .
v_call: TRBV10-3
cdr3_length: 14
cdr3_aa: CAISGQSSYNEQFF
cdr3_nt: TGTGCCATCAGTGGACAGAGCTCCTACAATGAGCAGTTCTTC

j_call: TRBJ2-1
clone_size: .
d_call: .
v_call: TRBV6-5
cdr3_length: 16
cdr3_aa: CASSYLPRASYNEQFF
cdr3_nt: TGTGCCAGCAGTTACTTGCCTAGAGCTTCCTACAATGAGCAGTTCTTC

j_call: TRBJ2-5
clone_size: .
d_call: .
v_call: TRBV12-3/TRBV12-4
cdr3_length: 14
cdr3_aa: CASSPRDPQETQYF
cdr3_nt: TGTGCCAGCAGTCCCAGGGATCCACAAGAGACCCAGTACTTC

j_call: TRBJ2-3
clone_size: few
d_call: TRBD2
v_call: TRBV20-1
cdr3_length: 15
cdr3_aa: CSATGTSGAKDTQYF
cdr3_nt: TGCAGTGCTACCGGGACTAGCGGGGCTAAAGATACGCAGTATTTT

j_call: TRBJ2-3
clone_size: many
d_call: TRBD1
v_call: TRBV5-1
cdr3_length: 16
cdr3_aa: CASSLAGQGFTDTQYF
cdr3_nt: TGCGCCAGCAGCTTGGCCGGACAGGGTTTCACAGATACGCAGTATTTT

j_call: TRBJ2-4
clone_size: few
d_call: .
v_call: TRBV4-3
cdr3_length: 12
cdr3_aa: CASSQDRNIQYF
cdr3_nt: TGCGCCAGCAGCCAAGACAGAAACATTCAGTACTTC

j_call: TRBJ1-2
clone_size: .
d_call: TRBD1
v_call: TRBV20-1
cdr3_length: 15
cdr3_aa: CSARVGQGVNYGYTF
cdr3_nt: TGCAGTGCTAGAGTAGGACAGGGGGTGAACTATGGCTACACCTTC

j_call: TRBJ1-1
clone_size: .
d_call: .
v_call: TRBV20-1
cdr3_length: 15
cdr3_aa: CSARDQRKGDTEAFF
cdr3_nt: TGCAGTGCTAGAGATCAGCGCAAGGGGGATACTGAAGCTTTCTTT

j_call: TRBJ2-7
clone_size: .
d_call: .
v_call: TRBV7-6
cdr3_length: 15
cdr3_aa: CASSLEVGQSYGQYF
cdr3_nt: TGTGCCAGCAGCTTAGAGGTTGGACAGTCCTACGGGCAGTACTTC

j_call: TRBJ2-2
clone_size: .
d_call: .
v_call: TRBV5-1
cdr3_length: 13
cdr3_aa: CASSGSNTGELFF
cdr3_nt: TGCGCCAGCAGCGGATCGAACACCGGGGAGCTGTTTTTT

j_call: TRBJ1-5
clone_size: many
d_call: .
v_call: TRBV28
cdr3_length: 14
cdr3_aa: CASSLFKGNQPQHF
cdr3_nt: TGTGCCAGCAGTTTATTTAAGGGTAATCAGCCCCAGCATTTT

j_call: TRBJ1-1
clone_size: few
d_call: .
v_call: TRBV5-6
cdr3_length: 14
cdr3_aa: CASSLVRGNAEAFF
cdr3_nt: TGTGCCAGCAGCTTGGTCAGGGGCAACGCTGAAGCTTTCTTT

j_call: TRBJ2-1
clone_size: many
d_call: TRBD1
v_call: TRBV19
cdr3_length: 14
cdr3_aa: CASQDRARYNEQFF
cdr3_nt: TGTGCCAGTCAAGACAGGGCACGTTACAATGAGCAGTTCTTC

j_call: TRBJ2-6
clone_size: few
d_call: .
v_call: TRBV21-1
cdr3_length: 17
cdr3_aa: CASSKVFASSGANVLTF
cdr3_nt: TGTGCCAGCAGCAAAGTATTTGCGAGCTCTGGGGCCAACGTCCTGACTTTC

j_call: TRBJ2-7
clone_size: .
d_call: TRBD2
v_call: TRBV10-3
cdr3_length: 15
cdr3_aa: CAISEGLAGGYEQYF
cdr3_nt: TGTGCCATCAGTGAAGGACTAGCGGGAGGCTACGAGCAGTACTTC

j_call: TRBJ2-1
clone_size: few
d_call: TRBD2
v_call: TRBV12-3/TRBV12-4
cdr3_length: 16
cdr3_aa: CASSPRTSGYYNEQFF
cdr3_nt: TGTGCCAGCAGTCCAAGGACTAGCGGGTACTACAATGAGCAGTTCTTC

j_call: TRBJ2-7
clone_size: many
d_call: TRBD2
v_call: TRBV29-1
cdr3_length: 13
cdr3_aa: CSVGEGLDYEQYF
cdr3_nt: TGCAGCGTTGGGGAGGGGTTGGACTACGAGCAGTACTTC